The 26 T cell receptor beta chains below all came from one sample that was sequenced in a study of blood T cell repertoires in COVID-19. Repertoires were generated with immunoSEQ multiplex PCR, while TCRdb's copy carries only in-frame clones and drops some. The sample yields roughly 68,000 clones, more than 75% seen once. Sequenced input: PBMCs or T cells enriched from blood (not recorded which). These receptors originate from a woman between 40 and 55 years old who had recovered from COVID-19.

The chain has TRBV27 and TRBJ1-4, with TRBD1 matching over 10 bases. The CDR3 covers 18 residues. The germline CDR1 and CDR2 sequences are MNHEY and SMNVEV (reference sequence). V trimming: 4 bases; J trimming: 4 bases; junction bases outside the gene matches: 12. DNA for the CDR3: TGTGCCAGCAGTTCCCGGACAGGGGGAACACGTGTTAATGAAAAACTGTTTTTT. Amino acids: CASSSRTGGTRVNEKLFF.

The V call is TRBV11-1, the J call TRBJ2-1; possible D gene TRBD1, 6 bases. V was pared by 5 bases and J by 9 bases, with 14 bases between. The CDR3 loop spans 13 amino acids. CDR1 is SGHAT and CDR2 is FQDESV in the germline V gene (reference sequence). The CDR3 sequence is CASSLAGAVEQFF. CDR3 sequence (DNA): TGTGCCAGCAGCCTTGCAGGGGCTGTTGAGCAGTTCTTC. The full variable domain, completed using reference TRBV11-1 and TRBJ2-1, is EAEVAQSPRYKITEKSQAVAFWCDPISGHATLYWYRQILGQGPELLVQFQDESVVDDSQLPKDRFSAERLKGVDSTLKIQPAELGDSAMYLCASSLAGAVEQFFGPGTRLTVL.

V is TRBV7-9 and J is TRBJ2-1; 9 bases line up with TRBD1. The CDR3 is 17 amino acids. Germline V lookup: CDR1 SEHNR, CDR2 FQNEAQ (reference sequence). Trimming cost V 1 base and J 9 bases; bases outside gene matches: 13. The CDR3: CASSLGGQGWDGGEQFF. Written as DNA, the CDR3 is TGTGCCAGCAGCTTAGGGGGACAGGGATGGGACGGAGGTGAGCAGTTCTTC.

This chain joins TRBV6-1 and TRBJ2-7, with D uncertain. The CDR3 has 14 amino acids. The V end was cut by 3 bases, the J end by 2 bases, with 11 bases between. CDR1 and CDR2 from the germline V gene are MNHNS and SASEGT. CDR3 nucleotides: TGTGCCAGCAGTGAGAATAGCCTACCCTACGAGCAGTACTTC. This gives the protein CASSENSLPYEQYF.

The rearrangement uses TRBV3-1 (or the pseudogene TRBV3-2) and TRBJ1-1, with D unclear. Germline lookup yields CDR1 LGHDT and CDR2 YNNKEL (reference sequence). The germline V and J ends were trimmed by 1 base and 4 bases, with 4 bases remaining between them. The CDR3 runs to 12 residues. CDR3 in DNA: TGTGCCAGCAGCCAAGGGGCCACTGAAGCTTTCTTT. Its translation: CASSQGATEAFF.

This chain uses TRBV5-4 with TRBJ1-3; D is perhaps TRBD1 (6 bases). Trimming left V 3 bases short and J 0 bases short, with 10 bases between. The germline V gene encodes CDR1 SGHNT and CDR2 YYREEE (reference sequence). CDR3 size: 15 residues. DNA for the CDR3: TGTGCCAGCAGCTCAAGGGGGGGCTCTGGAAACACCATATATTTT. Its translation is CASSSRGGSGNTIYF.

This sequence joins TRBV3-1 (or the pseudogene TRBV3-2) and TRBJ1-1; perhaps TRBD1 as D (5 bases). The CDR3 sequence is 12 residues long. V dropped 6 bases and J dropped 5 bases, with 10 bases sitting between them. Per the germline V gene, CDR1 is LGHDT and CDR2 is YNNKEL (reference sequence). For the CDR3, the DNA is TGTGCCAGCAGGGGCGGGGGTACTGAAGCTTTCTTT. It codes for CASRGGGTEAFF.

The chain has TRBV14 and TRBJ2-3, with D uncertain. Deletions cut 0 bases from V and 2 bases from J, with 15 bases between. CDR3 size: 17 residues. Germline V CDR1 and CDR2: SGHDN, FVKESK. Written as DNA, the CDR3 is TGTGCCAGCAGCCAAGATAGACTCCGACTCCTCACAGATACGCAGTATTTT. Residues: CASSQDRLRLLTDTQYF. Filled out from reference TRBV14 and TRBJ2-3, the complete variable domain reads EAGVTQFPSHSVIEKGQTVTLRCDPISGHDNLYWYRRVMGKEIKFLLHFVKESKQDESGMPNNRFLAERTGGTYSTLKVQPAELEDSGVYFCASSQDRLRLLTDTQYFGPGTRLTVL.

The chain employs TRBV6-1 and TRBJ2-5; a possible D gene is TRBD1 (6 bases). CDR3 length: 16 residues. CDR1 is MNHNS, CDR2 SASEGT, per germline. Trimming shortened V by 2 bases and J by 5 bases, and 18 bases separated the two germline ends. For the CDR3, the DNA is TGTGCCAGCAGTGAATCAGGGGAAGGGGCTAGGGAGACCCAGTACTTC. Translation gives CASSESGEGARETQYF.

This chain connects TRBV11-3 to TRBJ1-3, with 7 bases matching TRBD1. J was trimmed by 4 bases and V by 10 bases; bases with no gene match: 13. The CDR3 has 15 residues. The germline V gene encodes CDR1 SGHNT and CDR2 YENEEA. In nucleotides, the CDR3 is TGTGCCACTTCCCCCAGGGGGAGTGCCGGAAACACCATATATTTT. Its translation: CATSPRGSAGNTIYF.

The CDR3 nucleotides read TGCGCCAGCAGCCAATCGCAGGGGGCGGTCGAGCAGTACTTC. This gives the protein CASSQSQGAVEQYF. V is TRBV4-1 and J is TRBJ2-7, with 8 nucleotides matching TRBD1. CDR1 is MGHRA and CDR2 is YSYEKL in the germline V gene. V trimming: 2 bases; J trimming: 6 bases; junction bases outside the gene matches: 6. The CDR3 consists of 14 residues.

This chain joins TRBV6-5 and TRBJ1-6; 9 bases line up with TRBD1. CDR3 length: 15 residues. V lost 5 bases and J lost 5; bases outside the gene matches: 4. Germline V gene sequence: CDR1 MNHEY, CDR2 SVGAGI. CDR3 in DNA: TGTGCCAGCAGTCCCGGGACAGGGAATAATTCACCCCTCCACTTT. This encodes CASSPGTGNNSPLHF.

The CDR3 sequence: CASSLGGVNTEAFF. Here the CDR3 DNA reads TGTGCCAGCAGCTTAGGAGGGGTGAACACTGAAGCTTTCTTT. This sequence joins TRBV13 and TRBJ1-1; D is perhaps TRBD1 (5 bases). V lost 0 bases and J 0 bases, leaving 5 bases between the germline ends. CDR1 and CDR2 from the germline V gene are PRHDT and FYEKMQ (reference sequence). This CDR3 region has 14 residues. The full variable domain, rest sourced from reference TRBV13 and TRBJ1-1, is AAGVIQSPRHLIKEKRETATLKCYPIPRHDTVYWYQQGPGQDPQFLISFYEKMQSDKGSIPDRFSAQQFSDYHSELNMSSLELGDSALYFCASSLGGVNTEAFFGQGTRLTVV.

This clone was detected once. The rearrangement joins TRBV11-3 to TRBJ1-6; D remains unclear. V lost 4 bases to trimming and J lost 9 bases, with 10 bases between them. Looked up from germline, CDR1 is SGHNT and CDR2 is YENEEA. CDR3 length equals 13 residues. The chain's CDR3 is CASSSQSGSPLHF. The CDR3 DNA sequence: TGTGCCAGCAGCTCACAGTCAGGTTCACCCCTCCACTTT.

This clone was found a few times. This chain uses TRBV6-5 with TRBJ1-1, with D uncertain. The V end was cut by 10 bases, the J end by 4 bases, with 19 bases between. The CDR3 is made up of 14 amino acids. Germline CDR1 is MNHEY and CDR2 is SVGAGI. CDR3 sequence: CATIPEGSLTEAFF. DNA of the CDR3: TGTGCCACCATACCCGAGGGATCTCTCACTGAAGCTTTCTTT.

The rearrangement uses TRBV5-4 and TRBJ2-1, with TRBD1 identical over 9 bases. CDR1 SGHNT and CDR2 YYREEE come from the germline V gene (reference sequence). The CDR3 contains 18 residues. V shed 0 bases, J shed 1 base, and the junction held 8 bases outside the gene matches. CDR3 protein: CASSLDWTGEGSYNEQFF. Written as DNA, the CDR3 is TGTGCCAGCAGCTTGGACTGGACAGGGGAGGGGTCCTACAATGAGCAGTTCTTC. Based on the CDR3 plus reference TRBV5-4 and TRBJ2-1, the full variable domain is ETGVTQSPTHLIKTRGQQVTLRCSSQSGHNTVSWYQQALGQGPQFIFQYYREEENGRGNFPPRFSGLQFPNYSSELNVNALELDDSALYLCASSLDWTGEGSYNEQFFGPGTRLTVL.

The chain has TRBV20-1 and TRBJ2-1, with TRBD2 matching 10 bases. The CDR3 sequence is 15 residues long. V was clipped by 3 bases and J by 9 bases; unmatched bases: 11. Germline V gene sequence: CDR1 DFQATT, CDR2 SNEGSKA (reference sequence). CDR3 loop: CSASTRSGGAGEQFF. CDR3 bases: TGCAGTGCTAGTACGAGAAGCGGGGGGGCCGGTGAGCAGTTCTTC.

The CDR3 here is CASSHRDRLYGYTF. The CDR3 bases are TGTGCCAGCAGTCACCGGGACAGACTATATGGCTACACCTTC. This rearrangement joins TRBV6-5 to TRBJ1-2, with TRBD1 identical over 7 bases. Germline loops: CDR1 MNHEY, CDR2 SVGAGI. There are 14 residues in the CDR3. After removal of 5 bases from V and 5 bases from J, the junction contained 8 bases not matched to a gene.

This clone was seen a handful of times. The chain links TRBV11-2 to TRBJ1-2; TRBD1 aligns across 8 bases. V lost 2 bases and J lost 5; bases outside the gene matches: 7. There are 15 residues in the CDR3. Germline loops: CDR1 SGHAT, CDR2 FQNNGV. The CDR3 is CASSLSTGVYYGYTF. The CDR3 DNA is TGTGCCAGCAGCTTATCGACAGGGGTTTATTATGGCTACACCTTC.

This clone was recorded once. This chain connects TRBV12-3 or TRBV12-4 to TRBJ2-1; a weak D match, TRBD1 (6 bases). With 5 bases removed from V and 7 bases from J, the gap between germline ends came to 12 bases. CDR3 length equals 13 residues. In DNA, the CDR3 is TGTGCCAGCAGTCGGACAGCGGTAAATGAGCAGTTCTTC. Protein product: CASSRTAVNEQFF.

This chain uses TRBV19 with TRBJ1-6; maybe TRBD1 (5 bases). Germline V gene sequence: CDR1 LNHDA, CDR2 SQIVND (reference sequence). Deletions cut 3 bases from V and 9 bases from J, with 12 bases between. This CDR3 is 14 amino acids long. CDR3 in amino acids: CASSIGRGGSPLHF. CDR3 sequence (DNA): TGTGCCAGTAGTATTGGTAGGGGCGGTTCACCCCTCCACTTT. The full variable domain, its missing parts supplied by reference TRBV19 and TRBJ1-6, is DGGITQSPKYLFRKEGQNVTLSCEQNLNHDAMYWYRQDPGQGLRLIYYSQIVNDFQKGDIAEGYSVSREKKESFPLTVTSAQKNPTAFYLCASSIGRGGSPLHFGNGTRLTVT.

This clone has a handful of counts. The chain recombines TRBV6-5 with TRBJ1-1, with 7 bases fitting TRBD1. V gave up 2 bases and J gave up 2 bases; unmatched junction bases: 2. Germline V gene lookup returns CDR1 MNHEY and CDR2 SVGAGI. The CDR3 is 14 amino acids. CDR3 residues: CASSYGTVNTEAFF. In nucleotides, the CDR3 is TGTGCCAGCAGTTACGGGACAGTTAACACTGAAGCTTTCTTT.

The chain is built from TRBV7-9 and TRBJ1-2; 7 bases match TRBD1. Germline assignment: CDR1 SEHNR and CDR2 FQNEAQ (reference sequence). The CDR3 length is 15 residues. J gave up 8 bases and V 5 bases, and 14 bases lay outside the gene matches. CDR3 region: CASSLGDRYYRGYTF. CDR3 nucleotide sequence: TGTGCCAGCAGCCTAGGGGACAGATACTATCGAGGCTACACCTTC.

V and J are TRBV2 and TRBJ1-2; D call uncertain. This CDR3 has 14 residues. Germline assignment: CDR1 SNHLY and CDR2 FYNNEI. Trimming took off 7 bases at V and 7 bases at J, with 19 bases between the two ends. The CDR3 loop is CASTPGSRMGGYTF. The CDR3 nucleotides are TGTGCCAGCACACCGGGATCTAGGATGGGTGGCTACACCTTC.

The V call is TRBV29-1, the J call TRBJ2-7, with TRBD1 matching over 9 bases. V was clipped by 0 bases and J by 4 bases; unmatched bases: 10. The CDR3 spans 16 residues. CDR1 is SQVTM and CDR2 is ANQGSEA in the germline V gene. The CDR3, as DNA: TGCAGCGTTGAAGATCGCATTGGGACAGGGACGTACGAGCAGTACTTC. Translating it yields CSVEDRIGTGTYEQYF.

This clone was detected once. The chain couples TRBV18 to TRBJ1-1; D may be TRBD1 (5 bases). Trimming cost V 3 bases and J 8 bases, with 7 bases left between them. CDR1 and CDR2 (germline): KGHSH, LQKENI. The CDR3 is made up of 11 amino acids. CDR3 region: CASSPGQEAFF. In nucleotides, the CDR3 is TGTGCCAGCTCACCCGGACAAGAAGCTTTCTTT.